This TCR beta chain comes out of a study of blood T cell repertoires in COVID-19. Study overall: Samples came from the United States, Italy and Spain, spanning acute and convalescent COVID-19.

Germline V gene lookup returns CDR1 LGHNA and CDR2 YNFKEQ. The CDR3 contains 15 residues. With V trimmed by 0 bases and J by 1 base, 2 bases remained unmatched. Study processing details: Amplified reference gene primers provided the basis for estimating nucleated cell counts. Clones were read by immunoSEQ multiplex PCR, and TCRdb kept only the in-frame ones, dropping some. That table furnishes V, J and clone size, whereas the DNA furnished D and trimming. The sample carries tens of thousands of clones, more than 80% recorded once. Those enrolled, adults aged roughly 18 to 89 years, came from about two dozen US areas.

The sample consisted of PBMCs or T cells enriched from blood (not recorded which). The chain is built from TRBV4-2 and TRBJ2-7; 8 nucleotides align to TRBD2. The source is a woman in her forties with acute COVID-19. This chain's CDR3 is CASSQEGLGSYEQYF. For the CDR3, the DNA is TGTGCCAGCAGCCAAGAGGGACTAGGATCCTACGAGCAGTACTTC.